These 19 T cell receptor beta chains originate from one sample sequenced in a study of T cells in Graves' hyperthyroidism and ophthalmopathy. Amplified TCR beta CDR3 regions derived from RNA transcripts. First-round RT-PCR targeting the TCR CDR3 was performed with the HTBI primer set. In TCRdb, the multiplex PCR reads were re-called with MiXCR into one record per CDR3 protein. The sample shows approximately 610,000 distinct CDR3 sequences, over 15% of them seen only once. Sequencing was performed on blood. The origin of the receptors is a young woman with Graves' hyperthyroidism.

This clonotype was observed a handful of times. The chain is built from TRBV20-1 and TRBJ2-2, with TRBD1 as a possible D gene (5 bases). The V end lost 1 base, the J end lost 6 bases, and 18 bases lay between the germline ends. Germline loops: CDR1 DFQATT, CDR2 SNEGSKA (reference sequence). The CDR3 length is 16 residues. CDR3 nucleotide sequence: TGCAGTGCTAGAGCAGGGCCCGACAGTCTGGCCGGGGAGCTGTTTTTT. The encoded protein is CSARAGPDSLAGELFF.

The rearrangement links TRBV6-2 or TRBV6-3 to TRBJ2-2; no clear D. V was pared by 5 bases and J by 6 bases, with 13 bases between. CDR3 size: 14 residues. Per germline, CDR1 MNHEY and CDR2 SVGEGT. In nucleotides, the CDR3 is TGTGCCAGCAGTATGAGCAGAGAAGCCGGGGAGCTGTTTTTT. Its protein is CASSMSREAGELFF.

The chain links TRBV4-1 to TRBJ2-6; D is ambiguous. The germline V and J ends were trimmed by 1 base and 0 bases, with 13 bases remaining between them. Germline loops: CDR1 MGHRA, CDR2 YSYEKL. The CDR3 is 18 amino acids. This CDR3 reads CASSQVDLGFSGANVLTF. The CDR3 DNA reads TGCGCCAGCAGCCAAGTAGACCTCGGATTCTCTGGGGCCAACGTCCTGACTTTC.

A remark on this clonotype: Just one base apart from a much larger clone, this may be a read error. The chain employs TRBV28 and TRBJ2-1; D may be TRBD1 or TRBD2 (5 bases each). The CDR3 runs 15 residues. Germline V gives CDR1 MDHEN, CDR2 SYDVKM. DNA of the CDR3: TGTGCCGGCAGTTTTCTTGGGACGAAGGCCAATGAGCAGTTCTTC. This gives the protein CAGSFLGTKANEQFF.

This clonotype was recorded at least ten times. The CDR3 spells CSAPMGGGLTDTQYF. The CDR3 DNA reads as TGCAGTGCCCCGATGGGCGGGGGGCTCACAGATACGCAGTATTTT. V is TRBV20-1 and J is TRBJ2-3, with 8 bases aligning to TRBD2. The CDR3 totals 15 residues. Germline CDR1 is DFQATT and CDR2 is SNEGSKA (reference sequence). With 6 bases clipped from V and 2 bases from J, the junction kept 10 bases outside the gene matches.

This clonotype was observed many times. CDR3 in DNA: TGTGCCAGCAGCTTAGACGGGACAGCTAATGAAAAACTGTTTTTT. Protein: CASSLDGTANEKLFF. This chain connects TRBV7-6 to TRBJ1-4; 7 bases align to TRBD1. This CDR3 spans 15 amino acids. V was clipped by 1 base and J by 3 bases; unmatched bases: 2. Per the germline V gene, CDR1 is SGHVS and CDR2 is FNYEAQ. Full variable domain (missing parts from reference TRBV7-6 and TRBJ1-4): GAGVSQSPRYKVTKRGQDVALRCDPISGHVSLYWYRQALGQGPEFLTYFNYEAQQDKSGLPNDRFSAERPEGSISTLTIQRTEQRDSAMYRCASSLDGTANEKLFFGSGTQLSVL.

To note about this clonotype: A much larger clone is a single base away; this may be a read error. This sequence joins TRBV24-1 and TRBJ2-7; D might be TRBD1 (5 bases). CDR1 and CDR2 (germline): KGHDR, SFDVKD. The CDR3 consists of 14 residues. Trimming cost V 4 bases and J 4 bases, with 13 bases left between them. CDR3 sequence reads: CATSESAQAYEQYF. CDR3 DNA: TGTGCCACCAGTGAGTCTGCACAGGCTTACGAGCAGTACTTC.

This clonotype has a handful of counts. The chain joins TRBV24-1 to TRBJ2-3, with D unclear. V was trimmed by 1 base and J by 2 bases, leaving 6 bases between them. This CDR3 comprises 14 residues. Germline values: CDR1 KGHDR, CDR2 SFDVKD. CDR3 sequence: CATSDFRYTDTQYF. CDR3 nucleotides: TGTGCCACCAGTGATTTTAGGTACACAGATACGCAGTATTTT.

The DNA for the CDR3 is TGTGCCACCAGTGACTTGACAGCTAGCACAGATACGCAGTATTTT. It is translated as CATSDLTASTDTQYF. The chain combines TRBV24-1 with TRBJ2-3; possibly TRBD1 for D (5 bases). V lost 4 bases, J lost 0 bases, and 10 bases lay in between. This CDR3 is 15 amino acids long. Germline CDR1 reads KGHDR; CDR2 reads SFDVKD.

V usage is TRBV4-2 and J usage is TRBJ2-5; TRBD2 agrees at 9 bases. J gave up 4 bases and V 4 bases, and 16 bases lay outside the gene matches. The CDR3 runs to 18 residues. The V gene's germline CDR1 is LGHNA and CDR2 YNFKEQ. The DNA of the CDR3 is TGTGCCAGCAGCCCGTCGGGGGCGCGGGAGGGTCTCCGAGAGACCCAGTACTTC. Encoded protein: CASSPSGAREGLRETQYF.

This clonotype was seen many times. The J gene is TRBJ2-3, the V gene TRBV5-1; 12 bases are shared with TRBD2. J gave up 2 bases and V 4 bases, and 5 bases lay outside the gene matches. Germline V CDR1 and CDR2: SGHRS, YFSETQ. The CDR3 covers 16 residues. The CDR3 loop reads CASSLRLAGATDTQYF. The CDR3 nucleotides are TGCGCCAGCAGCCTCCGACTAGCGGGGGCCACAGATACGCAGTATTTT.

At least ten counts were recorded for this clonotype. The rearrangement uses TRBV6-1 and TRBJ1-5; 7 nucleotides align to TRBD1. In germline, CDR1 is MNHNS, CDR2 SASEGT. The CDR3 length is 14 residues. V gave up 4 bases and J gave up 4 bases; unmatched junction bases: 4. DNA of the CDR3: TGTGCCAGCAGTGCCGGGACAGAGAATCAGCCCCAGCATTTT. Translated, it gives CASSAGTENQPQHF.

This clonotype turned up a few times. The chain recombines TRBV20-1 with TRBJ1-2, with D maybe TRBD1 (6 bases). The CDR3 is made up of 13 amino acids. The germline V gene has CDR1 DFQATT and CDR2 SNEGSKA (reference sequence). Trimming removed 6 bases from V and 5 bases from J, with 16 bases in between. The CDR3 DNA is TGCAGTGCAGAGGGCAGGGGTGGATATGGCTACACCTTC. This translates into CSAEGRGGYGYTF.

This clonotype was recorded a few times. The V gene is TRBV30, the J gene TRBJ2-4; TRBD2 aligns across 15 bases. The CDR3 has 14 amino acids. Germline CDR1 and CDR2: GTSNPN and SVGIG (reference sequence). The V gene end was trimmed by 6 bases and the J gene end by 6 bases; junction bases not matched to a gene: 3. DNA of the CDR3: TGTGCCTGTGGACTAGCGGGAGGGCCAAACATTCAGTACTTC. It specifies CACGLAGGPNIQYF.

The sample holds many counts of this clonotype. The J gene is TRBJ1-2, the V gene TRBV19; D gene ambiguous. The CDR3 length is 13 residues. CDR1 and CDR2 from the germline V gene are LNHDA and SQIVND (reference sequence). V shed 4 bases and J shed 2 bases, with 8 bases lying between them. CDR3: CASSTDGNYGYTF. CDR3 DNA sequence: TGTGCCAGTAGTACTGACGGAAACTATGGCTACACCTTC. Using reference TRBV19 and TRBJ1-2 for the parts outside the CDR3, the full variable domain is DGGITQSPKYLFRKEGQNVTLSCEQNLNHDAMYWYRQDPGQGLRLIYYSQIVNDFQKGDIAEGYSVSREKKESFPLTVTSAQKNPTAFYLCASSTDGNYGYTFGSGTRLTVV.

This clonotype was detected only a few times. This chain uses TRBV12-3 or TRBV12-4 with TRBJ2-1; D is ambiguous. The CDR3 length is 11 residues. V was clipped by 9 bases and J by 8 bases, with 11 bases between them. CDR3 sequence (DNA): TGTGCCAGTAAAACATGGGATGAGCAGTTCTTC. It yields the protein CASKTWDEQFF.

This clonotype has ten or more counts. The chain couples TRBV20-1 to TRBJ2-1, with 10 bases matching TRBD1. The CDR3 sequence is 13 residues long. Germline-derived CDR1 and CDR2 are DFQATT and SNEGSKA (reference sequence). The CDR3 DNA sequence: TGCAGCGGACAGGGGGAGGTCTACAATGAGCAGTTCTTC. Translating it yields CSGQGEVYNEQFF.

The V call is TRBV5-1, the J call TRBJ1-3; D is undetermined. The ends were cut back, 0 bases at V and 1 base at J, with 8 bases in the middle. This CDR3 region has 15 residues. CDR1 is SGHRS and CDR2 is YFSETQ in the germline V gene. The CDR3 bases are TGCGCCAGCAGCTTGGAATGGGTTTCTGGAAACACCATATATTTT. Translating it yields CASSLEWVSGNTIYF. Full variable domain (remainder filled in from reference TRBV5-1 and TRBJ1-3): KAGVTQTPRYLIKTRGQQVTLSCSPISGHRSVSWYQQTPGQGLQFLFEYFSETQRNKGNFPGRFSGRQFSNSRSEMNVSTLELGDSALYLCASSLEWVSGNTIYFGEGSWLTVV.

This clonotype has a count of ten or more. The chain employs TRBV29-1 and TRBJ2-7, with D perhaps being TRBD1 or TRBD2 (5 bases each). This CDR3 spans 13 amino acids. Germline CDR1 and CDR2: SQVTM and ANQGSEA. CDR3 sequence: CSVRAGNIYEQYF. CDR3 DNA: TGCAGTGTCAGGGCGGGTAACATCTACGAGCAGTACTTC.